These T cell receptor beta chains were read from a single sample in a study of cytomegalovirus exposure and HLA in healthy donors. The assay was immunoSEQ multiplex PCR, and TCRdb's table has in-frame clones only and misses some. The sample contains 150,000 to 200,000 clones, approximately 12% of which appear only once. The sample taken for sequencing was PBMCs. The source of these receptors is a man between 50 and 59 years old in good health and CMV-seropositive. Each CDR3 is given with its conserved first and last residue.

TRBV18	TRBJ1-6	CASSRRVTESPLHF
TRBV9	TRBJ1-2	CASSPRPGGDYGYTF
TRBV28	TRBJ1-1	CASSLTGRTTEAFF
TRBV7-6	TRBJ2-3	CASSLGLRGDTQYF
TRBV6-5	TRBJ1-4	CASSYSRDRGEKLFF
TRBV25-1	TRBJ2-2	CASRVGTGSTGELFF
TRBV9	TRBJ2-3	CASSVGGTGTDTQYF
TRBV5-4	TRBJ1-5	CASSQSGQGDQPQHF
TRBV9	TRBJ2-6	CASSVPDSAWGANVLTF
TRBV19	TRBJ1-5	CASSIPPQSISNQPQHF
TRBV6-1	TRBJ1-1	CASSGRQQREAEAFF
TRBV6-5	TRBJ2-1	CASSPKTGVDEQFF
TRBV5-1	TRBJ1-2	CASSPFPGVDGYTF
TRBV11-2	TRBJ2-1	CASSLLAGARFGQFF
TRBV9	TRBJ2-1	CASSVDLGGGGGSIEQFF
TRBV28	TRBJ1-1	CASSARTGGTEAFF
TRBV7-8	TRBJ2-5	CASSLGALGGKETQYF
TRBV9	TRBJ2-6	CASSRRQGQYASGANVLTF
TRBV30	TRBJ1-3	CAWSVGGNTIYF
TRBV5-1	TRBJ1-1	CASSLARGRTEAFF
TRBV29-1	TRBJ1-4	CSGHVGQGREKLFF
TRBV28	TRBJ2-5	CASSLTLETGEETQYF
TRBV9	TRBJ1-2	CASSARTGGSYGYTF
TRBV2	TRBJ2-5	CASLLTETQYF
TRBV19	TRBJ2-5	CASTPEQGRQETQYF
TRBV4-3	TRBJ2-1	CASSITGTGGSEQFF
TRBV4-1	TRBJ2-3	CASSQGGGADTQYF
TRBV6-4	TRBJ2-3	CASRGGQGRTDTQYF
TRBV2	TRBJ2-3	CASMAGGFTDTQYF
TRBV5-6	TRBJ1-4	CASSSSSGGYSTTNEKLFF